The clone carrying this T cell receptor (beta chain) occurred once. Original processing methods: Researchers report that nucleated cell counts were estimated from reference gene primer amplification. Measured with immunoSEQ multiplex PCR; TCRdb has only the in-frame clones, and not every one. From that table come the V and J calls and clone size; the DNA was used to work out D and trimming. Among 120,000 or so clones, about three quarters were seen once, and the ten largest hold roughly 2%. The data derive from a study of blood T cell repertoires in COVID-19. Study background: Both acute and convalescent COVID-19 samples were obtained from the United States, Italy and Spain. PBMCs, B-cell-depleted T cells, or T cells provided the cDNA or gDNA that made up the material.

Germline lookup yields CDR1 SNHLY and CDR2 FYNNEI. This CDR3 has 14 amino acids. The V segment lost 8 bases and the J segment 7 bases; nucleotides outside the gene matches: 12. The TCR originated in a woman aged 70-85 years with acute or convalescent COVID-19. Sequencing was done on a sample of peripheral blood. The rearrangement links TRBV2 to TRBJ2-7; TRBD1 agrees at 9 bases. The CDR3 DNA is TGTGCCAGCCGGACCGGGACAGGGTATTGGGAGCAGTACTTC. This encodes CASRTGTGYWEQYF.